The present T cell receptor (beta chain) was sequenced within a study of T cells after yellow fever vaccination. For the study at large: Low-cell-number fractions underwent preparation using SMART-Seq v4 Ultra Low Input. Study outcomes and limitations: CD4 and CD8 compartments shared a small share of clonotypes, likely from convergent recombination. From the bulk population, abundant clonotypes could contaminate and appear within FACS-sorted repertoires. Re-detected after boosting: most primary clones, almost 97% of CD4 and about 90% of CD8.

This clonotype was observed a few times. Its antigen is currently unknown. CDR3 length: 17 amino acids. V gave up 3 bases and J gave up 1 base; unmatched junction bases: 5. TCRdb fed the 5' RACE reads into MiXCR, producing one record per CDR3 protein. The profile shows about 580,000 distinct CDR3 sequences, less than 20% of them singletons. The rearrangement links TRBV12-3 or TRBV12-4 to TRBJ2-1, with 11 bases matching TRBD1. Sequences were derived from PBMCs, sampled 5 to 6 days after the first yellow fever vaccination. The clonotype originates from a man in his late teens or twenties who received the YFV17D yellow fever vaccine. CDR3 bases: TGTGCCAGCAGTTTTCCCGGGACAGGGGGTTCCTACAATGAGCAGTTCTTC. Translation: CASSFPGTGGSYNEQFF.